These 18 T cell receptor beta chains were all obtained from the same sample, sequenced in a study of cytomegalovirus exposure and HLA in healthy donors. This table comes from immunoSEQ multiplex PCR, and its TCRdb copy is limited to in-frame clones, with some not included. The sample holds about 68,000 clones, around 97% seen once. Sequencing was performed on PBMCs. These receptors all come from a man between 18 and 35 years old in good health and CMV-seronegative.

The genes are TRBV27 and TRBJ2-5; 9 nucleotides align to TRBD1. The trim removed 6 bases at V and 3 bases at J, leaving 5 bases unmatched. The germline gives CDR1 MNHEY, CDR2 SMNVEV (reference sequence). There are 14 residues in the CDR3. The CDR3 sequence: CASSRDRAKETQYF. In nucleotides, the CDR3 is TGTGCCAGCAGCCGGGACAGGGCAAAAGAGACCCAGTACTTC.

The chain couples TRBV7-9 to TRBJ1-1; 7 bases line up with TRBD1. The CDR3 length is 14 residues. CDR1 and CDR2 from the germline V gene are SEHNR and FQNEAQ (reference sequence). The J segment lost 0 bases and the V segment lost 3 bases, leaving 1 base of the junction unmatched. CDR3 loop: CASSFDRVNTEAFF. The CDR3 DNA is TGTGCCAGCAGCTTCGACAGGGTGAACACTGAAGCTTTCTTT.

This sequence joins TRBV13 and TRBJ2-7; TRBD1 matches 8 bases. CDR1 is PRHDT, CDR2 FYEKMQ, per germline (reference sequence). V lost 1 base and J lost 7; bases outside the gene matches: 6. CDR3 length equals 14 residues. The CDR3 nucleotides are TGTGCCAGCAGCTTAGATGGCAGGGGGCGGGAGCAGTACTTC. It specifies CASSLDGRGREQYF.

J is TRBJ1-2 and V is TRBV2, with TRBD1 identical over 8 bases. V was clipped by 5 bases and J by 8 bases; unmatched bases: 7. The CDR3 length is 13 residues. Germline CDR1 SNHLY, CDR2 FYNNEI. The CDR3 coding sequence is TGTGCCAGCAGTCCAGGACAGGGCGGAGGCTACACCTTC. Its translation: CASSPGQGGGYTF. Full variable domain (missing parts from reference TRBV2 and TRBJ1-2): EPEVTQTPSHQVTQMGQEVILRCVPISNHLYFYWYRQILGQKVEFLVSFYNNEISEKSEIFDDQFSVERPDGSNFTLKIRSTKLEDSAMYFCASSPGQGGGYTFGSGTRLTVV.

The chain uses TRBV28 and TRBJ1-5, with 7 bases that match TRBD1. The CDR3 sequence is 16 residues long. CDR1 and CDR2 from the germline V gene are MDHEN and SYDVKM. V dropped 5 bases and J dropped 1; count of bases not matched to a gene: 8. The CDR3 bases are TGTGCCAGCAGTATTTTCCAGACAGGGAGCAATCAGCCCCAGCATTTT. It codes for CASSIFQTGSNQPQHF. Full variable domain (remainder filled in from reference TRBV28 and TRBJ1-5): DVKVTQSSRYLVKRTGEKVFLECVQDMDHENMFWYRQDPGLGLRLIYFSYDVKMKEKGDIPEGYSVSREKKERFSLILESASTNQTSMYLCASSIFQTGSNQPQHFGDGTRLSIL.

The genes are TRBV7-9 and TRBJ2-5; 7 bases line up with TRBD1. CDR1 and CDR2 from the germline V gene are SEHNR and FQNEAQ (reference sequence). V lost 5 bases and J lost 2; bases outside the gene matches: 14. This CDR3 is built from 17 residues. CDR3 nucleotide sequence: TGTGCCAGCAGCCGACCCCCCGGGACAGAGATTCAAGAGACCCAGTACTTC. It is translated as CASSRPPGTEIQETQYF.

The J gene is TRBJ2-7, the V gene TRBV29-1; a weak D match, TRBD2 (6 bases). This CDR3 is 13 amino acids long. V shed 7 bases and J shed 2 bases, with 15 bases lying between them. The germline V gene has CDR1 SQVTM and CDR2 ANQGSEA. CDR3 sequence: CSARGWGTYEQYF. DNA for the CDR3: TGCAGCGCCCGGGGGTGGGGGACCTACGAGCAGTACTTC.

The rearrangement links TRBV4-1 to TRBJ2-4, with 8 bases lining up with TRBD1. The germline V gene encodes CDR1 MGHRA and CDR2 YSYEKL. With 3 bases clipped from V and 1 base from J, the junction kept 2 bases outside the gene matches. The CDR3 spans 15 residues. CDR3 in amino acids: CASSQTGDAKNIQYF. The CDR3 bases are TGCGCCAGCAGCCAGACAGGGGACGCCAAAAACATTCAGTACTTC.

The rearrangement uses TRBV13 and TRBJ2-7, with 11 bases lining up with TRBD1. Trimming cost V 5 bases and J 5 bases; bases outside gene matches: 8. This CDR3 spans 15 amino acids. Germline assignment: CDR1 PRHDT and CDR2 FYEKMQ (reference sequence). The CDR3 is CASSTRDRGSHEQYF. For the CDR3, the DNA is TGTGCCAGCAGCACCCGGGACAGGGGGTCCCACGAGCAGTACTTC.

This clone was seen only once. V gene TRBV19 combines with J gene TRBJ1-2, with 8 bases identical to TRBD1. J lost 0 bases, V lost 4 bases, and 4 bases had no gene match. The CDR3 sequence is 15 residues long. CDR1 and CDR2 (germline): LNHDA, SQIVND (reference sequence). CDR3 loop: CASSTDRGPNYGYTF. In DNA, the CDR3 is TGTGCCAGTAGTACTGACAGGGGTCCTAACTATGGCTACACCTTC.

The J gene is TRBJ1-2, the V gene TRBV6-5, with D perhaps matching TRBD1 (5 bases). The CDR3 covers 15 residues. CDR1 MNHEY and CDR2 SVGAGI come from the germline V gene. V lost 1 base, J lost 4 bases, and 13 bases lay in between. The CDR3 protein is CASSYLGSQGYGYTF. The DNA of the CDR3 is TGTGCCAGCAGTTACTTGGGCAGCCAGGGCTATGGCTACACCTTC.

This chain connects TRBV29-1 to TRBJ1-1; 7 bases agree with TRBD1. CDR3 size: 15 residues. Germline V CDR1 and CDR2: SQVTM, ANQGSEA. J lost 0 bases, V lost 5 bases, and 9 bases had no gene match. The CDR3 DNA reads as TGCAGCGTTACACTTCTGACAGGGATGAACACTGAAGCTTTCTTT. Translating gives CSVTLLTGMNTEAFF.

The chain has TRBV19 and TRBJ2-5, with TRBD1 matching over 8 bases. Germline V gives CDR1 LNHDA, CDR2 SQIVND (reference sequence). This CDR3 has 14 residues. J was trimmed by 5 bases and V by 7 bases; bases with no gene match: 9. CDR3 loop: CASTKTGVNETQYF. The CDR3 nucleotides read TGTGCCAGTACCAAGACAGGGGTGAATGAGACCCAGTACTTC.

CDR3 region: CASSQGQGLNQPQHF. The CDR3 DNA follows: TGTGCCAGCAGCCAAGGACAGGGGCTCAATCAGCCCCAGCATTTT. The V gene is TRBV6-1, the J gene TRBJ1-5; 9 nucleotides agree with TRBD1. The J segment lost 3 bases and the V segment lost 6 bases, leaving 6 bases of the junction unmatched. Germline CDR1 reads MNHNS; CDR2 reads SASEGT. The CDR3 extends over 15 amino acids.

A note on this clone: A junction end diverges from the germline sequence, so it may reflect a read error. The rearrangement uses TRBV27 and TRBJ1-2; possible D gene TRBD1, 6 bases. CDR1 and CDR2 (germline): MNHEY, SMNVEV (reference sequence). The CDR3 is 15 residues long. The CDR3 reads CASSSLRGAKYGYTF. The CDR3, as DNA: TGTGCCAGCAGTTCCCTCCGGGGGGCTAAATATGGCTACACCTTC.

V is TRBV27 and J is TRBJ1-2; D is possibly TRBD1 (5 bases). Trimming shortened V by 6 bases and J by 4 bases, and 15 bases separated the two germline ends. The CDR3 totals 14 residues. From germline, CDR1 is MNHEY and CDR2 SMNVEV (reference sequence). The DNA of the CDR3 is TGTGCCAGCAGGCAGGGATCTTCCCTCTATGGCTACACCTTC. It encodes CASRQGSSLYGYTF.

The gene calls are TRBV10-3 and TRBJ2-5, with 8 positions matching TRBD1. The V gene end was trimmed by 10 bases and the J gene end by 5 bases; junction bases not matched to a gene: 6. In germline, CDR1 is ENHRY, CDR2 SYGVKD. This CDR3 is 12 amino acids long. CDR3 amino acids: CATGGAGETQYF. The CDR3 DNA reads TGTGCCACAGGGGGCGCCGGGGAGACCCAGTACTTC.

The chain has TRBV28 and TRBJ2-1; D may be TRBD1 (6 bases). From germline, CDR1 is MDHEN and CDR2 SYDVKM. The germline V and J ends were trimmed by 6 bases and 6 bases, with 18 bases remaining between them. The CDR3 runs to 15 residues. This CDR3 reads CASSNTQGIINEQFF. CDR3 in DNA: TGTGCCAGCAGCAACACTCAGGGGATAATCAATGAGCAGTTCTTC.